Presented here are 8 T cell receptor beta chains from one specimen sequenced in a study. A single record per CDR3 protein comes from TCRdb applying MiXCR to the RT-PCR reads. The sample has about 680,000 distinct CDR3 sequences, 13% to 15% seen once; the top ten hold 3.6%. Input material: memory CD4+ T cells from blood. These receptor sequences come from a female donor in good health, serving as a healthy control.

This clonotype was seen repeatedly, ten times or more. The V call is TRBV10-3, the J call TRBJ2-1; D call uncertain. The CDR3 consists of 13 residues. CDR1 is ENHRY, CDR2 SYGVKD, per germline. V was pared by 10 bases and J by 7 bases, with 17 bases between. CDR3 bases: TGTGCCACCGCTCTCGGTCGCACTAATGAGCAGTTCTTC. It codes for CATALGRTNEQFF.

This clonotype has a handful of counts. The CDR3 DNA reads as TGTGCCAGCAGGGCCTACGGACAGGGGTGGCTCATGAACACTGAAGCTTTCTTT. Translating it yields CASRAYGQGWLMNTEAFF. This chain links TRBV7-2 with TRBJ1-1, with 9 bases that match TRBD1. The CDR3 totals 18 residues. The germline CDR1 and CDR2 sequences are SGHTA and FQGNSA. Trimming took 6 bases from V and 0 from J; bases not matched to a gene: 14.

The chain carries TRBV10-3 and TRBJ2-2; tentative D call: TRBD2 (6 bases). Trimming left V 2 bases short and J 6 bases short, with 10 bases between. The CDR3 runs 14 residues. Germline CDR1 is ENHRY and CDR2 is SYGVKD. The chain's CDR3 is CAISETPGAGELFF. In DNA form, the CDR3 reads TGTGCCATCAGTGAGACCCCGGGGGCCGGGGAGCTGTTTTTT.

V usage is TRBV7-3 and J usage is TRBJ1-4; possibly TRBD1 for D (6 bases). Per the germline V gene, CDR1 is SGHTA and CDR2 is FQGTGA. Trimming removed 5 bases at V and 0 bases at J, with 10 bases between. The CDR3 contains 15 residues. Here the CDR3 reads CASSTWTATNEKLFF. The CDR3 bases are TGTGCCAGCAGCACCTGGACAGCAACTAATGAAAAACTGTTTTTT.

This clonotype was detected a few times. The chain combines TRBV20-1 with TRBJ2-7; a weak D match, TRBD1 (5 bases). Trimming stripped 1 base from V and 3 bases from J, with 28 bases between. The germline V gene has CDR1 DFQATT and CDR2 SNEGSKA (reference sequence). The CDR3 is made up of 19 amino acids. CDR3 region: CSARGYPTDLPFSVYEQYF. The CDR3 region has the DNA TGCAGTGCTAGAGGGTACCCGACAGACCTACCTTTTTCGGTCTACGAGCAGTACTTC.

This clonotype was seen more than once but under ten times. CDR3 sequence: CASSLRTGVGEAFF. CDR3 nucleotides: TGCGCCAGCAGCTTGCGCACAGGGGTCGGTGAAGCTTTCTTT. The rearrangement links TRBV5-1 to TRBJ1-1; 7 bases are a match to TRBD1. This CDR3 has 14 amino acids. V dropped 1 base and J dropped 7; count of bases not matched to a gene: 7. Germline values: CDR1 SGHRS, CDR2 YFSETQ.

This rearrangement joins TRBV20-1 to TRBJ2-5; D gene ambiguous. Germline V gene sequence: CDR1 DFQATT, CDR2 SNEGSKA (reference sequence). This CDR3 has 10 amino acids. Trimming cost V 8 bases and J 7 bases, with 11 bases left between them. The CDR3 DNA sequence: TGCAGTCCCACAACCGGGACCCAGTACTTC. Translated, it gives CSPTTGTQYF.

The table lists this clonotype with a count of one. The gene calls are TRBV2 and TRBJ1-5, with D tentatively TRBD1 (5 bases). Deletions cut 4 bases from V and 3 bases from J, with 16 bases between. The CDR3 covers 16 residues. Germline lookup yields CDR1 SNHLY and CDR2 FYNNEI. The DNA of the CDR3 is TGTGCCAGCAGTGTCTCTGGGGGTGACCCCAATCAGCCCCAGCATTTT. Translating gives CASSVSGGDPNQPQHF.